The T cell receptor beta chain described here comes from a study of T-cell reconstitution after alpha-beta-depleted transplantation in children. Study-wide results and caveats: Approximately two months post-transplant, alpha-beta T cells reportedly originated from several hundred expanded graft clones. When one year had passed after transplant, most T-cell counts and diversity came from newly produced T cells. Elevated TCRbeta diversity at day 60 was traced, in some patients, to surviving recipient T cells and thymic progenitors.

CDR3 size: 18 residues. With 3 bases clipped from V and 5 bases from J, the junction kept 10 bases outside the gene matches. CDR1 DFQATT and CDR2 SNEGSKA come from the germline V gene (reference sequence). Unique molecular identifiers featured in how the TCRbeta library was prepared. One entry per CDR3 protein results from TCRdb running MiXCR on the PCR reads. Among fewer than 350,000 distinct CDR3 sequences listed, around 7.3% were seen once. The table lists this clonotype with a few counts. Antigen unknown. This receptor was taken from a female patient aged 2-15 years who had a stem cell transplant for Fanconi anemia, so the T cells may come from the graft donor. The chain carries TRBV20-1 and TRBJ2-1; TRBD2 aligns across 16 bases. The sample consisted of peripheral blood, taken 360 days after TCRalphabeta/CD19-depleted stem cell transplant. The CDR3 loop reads CSARGTSGGGQTNNEQFF. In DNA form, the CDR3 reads TGCAGTGCTAGGGGGACTAGCGGGGGGGGACAGACAAACAATGAGCAGTTCTTC.